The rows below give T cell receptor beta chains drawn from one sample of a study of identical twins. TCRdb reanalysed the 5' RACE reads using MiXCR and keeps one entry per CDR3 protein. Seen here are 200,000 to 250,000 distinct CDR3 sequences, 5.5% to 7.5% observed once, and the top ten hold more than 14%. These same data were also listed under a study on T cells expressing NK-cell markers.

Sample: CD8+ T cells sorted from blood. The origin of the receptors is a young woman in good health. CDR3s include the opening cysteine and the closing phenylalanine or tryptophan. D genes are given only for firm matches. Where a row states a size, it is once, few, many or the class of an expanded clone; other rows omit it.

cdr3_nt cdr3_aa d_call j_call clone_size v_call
TGTGCCAGCAGCCACTTGGACTCAAACTACAATGAGCAGTTCTTC CASSHLDSNYNEQFF - TRBJ2-1 few TRBV3-1
TGTGCCAGCAGCTTTTCGGGACTATTCGACAATGAGCAGTTCTTC CASSFSGLFDNEQFF TRBD2 TRBJ2-1 few TRBV7-2
TGTGCCAGCAGCATTGGGTTCAATCAGCCCCAGCATTTT CASSIGFNQPQHF - TRBJ1-5 - TRBV11-2
TGTGCCAGCAGCCCCCTTCGGGGTTTCTACAATGAGCAGTTCTTC CASSPLRGFYNEQFF - TRBJ2-1 - TRBV7-2
TGCAGTGCTCCCAGTACCACTAACTATGGCTACACCTTC CSAPSTTNYGYTF - TRBJ1-2 many TRBV20-1
TGTGCCAGCAGTTTCGGGAAAAATGAGCAGTTCTTC CASSFGKNEQFF - TRBJ2-1 - TRBV12-3/TRBV12-4
TGTGCCAGCAGCCCCCGGGGGAACACTGAAGCTTTCTTT CASSPRGNTEAFF - TRBJ1-1 many TRBV9
TGCGCCAGCAGCCAAGACGGTCGGGGGCAAGGCTACACCTTC CASSQDGRGQGYTF - TRBJ1-2 many TRBV4-1
TGCAGTGCACGCGGGAGGGAGGGTTACAATGAGCAGTTCTTC CSARGREGYNEQFF TRBD2 TRBJ2-1 few TRBV20-1
TGCAGTGTTCAGGGGGCTCGACCTTCTAATGAGCAGTTCTTC CSVQGARPSNEQFF TRBD1 TRBJ2-1 - TRBV20-1
TGTGCCAGCAGCCCTAATGGGGGTACGAACACTGAAGCTTTCTTT CASSPNGGTNTEAFF - TRBJ1-1 - TRBV12-3/TRBV12-4
TGTGCCAGCAGTTTAGTAGCGCCCACCTACGAGCAGTACTTC CASSLVAPTYEQYF - TRBJ2-7 few TRBV27
TGTGCCAGCCGGGAACGGAGCACAGATACGCAGTATTTT CASRERSTDTQYF - TRBJ2-3 many TRBV7-2
TGCAGTGCTAGAGGTCAACCGGAGCGACTAGCGGTAGAGACCCAGTACTTC CSARGQPERLAVETQYF TRBD2 TRBJ2-5 few TRBV20-1
TGTGCCACCCTTGGGACTAGCGGTCCCAATGAGCAGTTCTTC CATLGTSGPNEQFF TRBD2 TRBJ2-1 - TRBV6-2/TRBV6-3
TGTGCCAGCATGGGCGTCCGAGCGGGAGGAATGAAGACCCAGTACTTC CASMGVRAGGMKTQYF TRBD2 TRBJ2-5 few TRBV27
TGTGCCAGCAGCCAGTGGATAGCAGGGCGGAGTTCGTCCACCTTC CASSQWIAGRSSSTF - TRBJ1-2 few TRBV5-6
TGTGCCAGCAGCCCGCCCTACACTGAAGCTTTCTTT CASSPPYTEAFF - TRBJ1-1 - TRBV14
TGTGCCAGCAGACAGGGGAGAAATGAGCAGTTCTTC CASRQGRNEQFF TRBD1 TRBJ2-1 - TRBV27
TGTGCCACGCGGCAGAATGGCTACACCTTC CATRQNGYTF - TRBJ1-2 few TRBV25-1
TGTGCCTGGAGTGTTCTGAGGAACACTGAAGCTTTCTTT CAWSVLRNTEAFF - TRBJ1-1 few TRBV30
TGTGCCTGGGCTAGTACAGAGACCCAGTACTTC CAWASTETQYF - TRBJ2-5 - TRBV30
TGTGCCAGCAGCGTTGGGACAGGGGACTACGAGCAGTACTTC CASSVGTGDYEQYF TRBD1 TRBJ2-7 many TRBV9